This T cell receptor (beta chain) was retrieved from a study of T cell repertoires in aging, cancer and after chemotherapy. In the study overall: The full dataset contained approximately 9.6 million TCR reads.

Amplification of TCR beta used genomic DNA extracted from peripheral blood. Per germline, CDR1 SGHRS and CDR2 YFSETQ. V gave up 2 bases and J gave up 1 base; unmatched junction bases: 11. The CDR3 is made up of 18 amino acids. Multiplex touch-down PCR with TRB-A/B primers amplified rearranged V-D-J TRB sequences. In TCRdb, the multiplex PCR reads were re-called with MiXCR into one record per CDR3 protein. The sample records over a thousand distinct CDR3 sequences, about 30% being singletons. The TCR comes from a human donor with a solid tumor. The sequenced sample consisted of blood. The chain combines TRBV5-1 with TRBJ1-1, with 10 bases matching TRBD1. Written as DNA, the CDR3 is TGCGCCAGCAGCTTAGGCGACAGGGGGCCCCTAGGGAACACTGAAGCTTTCTTT. Translated: CASSLGDRGPLGNTEAFF.